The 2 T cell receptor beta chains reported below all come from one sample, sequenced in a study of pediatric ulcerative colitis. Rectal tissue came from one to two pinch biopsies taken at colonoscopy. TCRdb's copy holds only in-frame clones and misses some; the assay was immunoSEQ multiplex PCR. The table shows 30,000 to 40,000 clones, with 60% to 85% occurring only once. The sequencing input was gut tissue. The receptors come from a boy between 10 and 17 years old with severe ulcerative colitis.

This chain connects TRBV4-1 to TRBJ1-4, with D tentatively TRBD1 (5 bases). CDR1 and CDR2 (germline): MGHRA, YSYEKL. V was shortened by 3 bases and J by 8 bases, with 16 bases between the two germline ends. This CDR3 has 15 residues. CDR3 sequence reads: CASSHQTGEVEKLFF. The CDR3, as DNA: TGCGCCAGCAGCCACCAAACAGGAGAGGTCGAAAAACTGTTTTTT.

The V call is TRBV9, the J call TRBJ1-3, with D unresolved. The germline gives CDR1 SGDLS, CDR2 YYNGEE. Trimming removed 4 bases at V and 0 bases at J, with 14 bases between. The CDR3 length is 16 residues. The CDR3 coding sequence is TGTGCCAGCAGCAGCGGGCACCTCGACTCTGGAAACACCATATATTTT. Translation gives CASSSGHLDSGNTIYF.